The present TCR beta chain was sequenced within a study of shared clonotypes between healthy human individuals. General observations from the study: Naive subsets, compared against memory subsets, generally had larger estimated richness values. Between a few donors, naive CD4 clonotypes were shared at a level of about 5%.

The method was immunoSEQ multiplex PCR; TCRdb's version includes in-frame clones alone and lacks a portion of them. The data hold 600,000 to 750,000 clones, with about two thirds observed a single time. The CDR3 runs 13 residues. Trimming removed 2 bases at V and 5 bases at J, with 10 bases between. Per the germline V gene, CDR1 is SGHRS and CDR2 is YFSETQ. Points on this clone: Its specificity is not known.

The material sequenced was memory CD4+ T cells sorted from blood. As for subset: CD45RA-negative fraction. The TCR was taken from a woman between 25 and 40 years old in good health. The rearrangement links TRBV5-1 to TRBJ1-1; D possibly corresponds to TRBD1 (6 bases). The CDR3: CASSLKGETEAFF. In nucleotides, the CDR3 is TGCGCCAGCAGCTTAAAGGGGGAGACTGAAGCTTTCTTT.